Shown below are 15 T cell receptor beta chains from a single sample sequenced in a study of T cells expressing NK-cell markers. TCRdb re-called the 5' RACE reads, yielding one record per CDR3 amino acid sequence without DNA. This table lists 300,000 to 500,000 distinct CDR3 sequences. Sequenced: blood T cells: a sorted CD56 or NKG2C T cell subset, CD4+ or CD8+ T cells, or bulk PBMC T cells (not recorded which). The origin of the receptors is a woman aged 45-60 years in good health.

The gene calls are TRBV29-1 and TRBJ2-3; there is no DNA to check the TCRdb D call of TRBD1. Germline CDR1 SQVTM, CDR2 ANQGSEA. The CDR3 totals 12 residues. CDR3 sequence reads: CSVVQRADTQYF.

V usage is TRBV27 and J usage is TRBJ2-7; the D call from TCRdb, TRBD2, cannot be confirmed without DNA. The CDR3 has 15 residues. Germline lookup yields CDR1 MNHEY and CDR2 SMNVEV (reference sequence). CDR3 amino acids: CASTSGTSGSYEQYF.

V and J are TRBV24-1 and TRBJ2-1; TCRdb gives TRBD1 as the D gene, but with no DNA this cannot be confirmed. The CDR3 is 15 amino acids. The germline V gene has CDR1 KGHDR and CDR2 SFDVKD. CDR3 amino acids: CATSDSRRVHNEQFF.

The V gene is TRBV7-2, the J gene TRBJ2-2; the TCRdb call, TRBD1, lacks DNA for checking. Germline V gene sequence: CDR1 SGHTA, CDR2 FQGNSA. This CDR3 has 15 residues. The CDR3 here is CASSFSVTGTGELFF.

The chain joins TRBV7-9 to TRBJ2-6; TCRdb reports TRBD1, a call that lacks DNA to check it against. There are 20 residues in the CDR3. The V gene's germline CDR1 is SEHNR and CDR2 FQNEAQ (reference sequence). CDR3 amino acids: CASSLGGTWERRSGANVLTF.

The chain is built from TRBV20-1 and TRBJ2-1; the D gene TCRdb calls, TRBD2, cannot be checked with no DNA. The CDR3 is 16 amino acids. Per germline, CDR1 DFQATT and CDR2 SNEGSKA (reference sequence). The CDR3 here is CSATLAGASSYNEQFF.

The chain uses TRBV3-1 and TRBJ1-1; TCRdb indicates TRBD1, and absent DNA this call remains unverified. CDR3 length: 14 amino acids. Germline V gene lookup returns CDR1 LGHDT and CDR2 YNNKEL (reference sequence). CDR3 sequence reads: CASSPRGDYTEAFF. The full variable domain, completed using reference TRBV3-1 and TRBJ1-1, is DTAVSQTPKYLVTQMGNDKSIKCEQNLGHDTMYWYKQDSKKFLKIMFSYNNKELIINETVPNRFSPKSPDKAHLNLHINSLELGDSAVYFCASSPRGDYTEAFFGQGTRLTVV.

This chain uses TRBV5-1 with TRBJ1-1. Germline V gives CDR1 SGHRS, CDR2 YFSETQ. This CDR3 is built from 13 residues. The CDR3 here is CASSVGQPNEAFF.

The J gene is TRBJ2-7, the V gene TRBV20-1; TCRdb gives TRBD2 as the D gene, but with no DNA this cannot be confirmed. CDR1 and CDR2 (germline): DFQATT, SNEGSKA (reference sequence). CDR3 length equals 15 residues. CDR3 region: CSARLLAGVAPEQYF.

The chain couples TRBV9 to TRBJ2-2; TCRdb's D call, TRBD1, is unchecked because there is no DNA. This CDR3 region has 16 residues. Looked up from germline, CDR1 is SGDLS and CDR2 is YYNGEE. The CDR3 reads CASSVLDRGHTGELFF.

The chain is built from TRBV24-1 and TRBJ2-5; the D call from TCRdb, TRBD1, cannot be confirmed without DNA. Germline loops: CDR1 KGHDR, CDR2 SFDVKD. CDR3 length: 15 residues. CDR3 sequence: CATSDMTGVGETQYF.

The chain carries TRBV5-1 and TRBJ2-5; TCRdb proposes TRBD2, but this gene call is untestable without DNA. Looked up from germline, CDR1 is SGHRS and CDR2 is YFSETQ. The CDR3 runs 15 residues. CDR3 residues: CASSPSLAAQETQYF.

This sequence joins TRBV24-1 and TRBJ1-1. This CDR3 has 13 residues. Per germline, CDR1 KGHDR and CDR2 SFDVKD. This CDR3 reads CATRTGMNTEAFF.

The CDR3 is CASSDGTSFHEQYF. The chain carries TRBV2 and TRBJ2-7. Germline V gene data show CDR1 as SNHLY and CDR2 as FYNNEI. The CDR3 is 14 residues long.

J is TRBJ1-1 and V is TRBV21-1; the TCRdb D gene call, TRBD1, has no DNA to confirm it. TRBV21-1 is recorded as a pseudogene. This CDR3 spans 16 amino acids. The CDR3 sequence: CASSGATGPGNTEAFF.